This T cell receptor (beta chain) came from a study of cytomegalovirus exposure and HLA in healthy donors. In its sample, this clone was seen once. The donors were healthy bone marrow donors. 60 Vbeta and 13 Jbeta primers were used in PCR. Here immunoSEQ multiplex PCR was the method, and the copy in TCRdb shows in-frame clones only, minus some. The data show roughly 200,000 clones, around four fifths seen once. With V trimmed by 6 bases and J by 2 bases, 11 bases remained unmatched. There are 17 residues in the CDR3. CDR1 and CDR2 (germline): SNHLY, FYNNEI. What was sequenced was PBMCs. The chain employs TRBV2 and TRBJ1-2, with 11 bases lining up with TRBD1. This TCR was sampled from a boy aged 2 to 10 in good health and CMV-seronegative. The CDR3 coding sequence is TGTGCCAGCAGCGAACCGGGACAGGGGGAAGTAAACTATGGCTACACCTTC. Protein sequence: CASSEPGQGEVNYGYTF. Using reference TRBV2 and TRBJ1-2 for the parts outside the CDR3, the full variable domain is EPEVTQTPSHQVTQMGQEVILRCVPISNHLYFYWYRQILGQKVEFLVSFYNNEISEKSEIFDDQFSVERPDGSNFTLKIRSTKLEDSAMYFCASSEPGQGEVNYGYTFGSGTRLTVV.